Only a few counts were recorded for the clone carrying this T cell receptor (beta chain). Its antigen is not known. Germline V gives CDR1 SGHRS, CDR2 YFSETQ. With V trimmed by 4 bases and J by 3 bases, 3 bases remained unmatched. The CDR3 has 14 amino acids. The data were taken from a study of T-cell memory formation after mild COVID-19. Background on the study: In these data, TCR clusters were largely donor specific. Overall study findings and caveats: Detection of some responders pre-infection suggested pre-existing cross-reactive memory T cells participated. Contracting CD8+ clones were enriched in EMRA, CD4+ mainly in CM and EM.

Researchers used 5'RACE with constant-segment primers to make TCR alpha and TCR beta cDNA libraries that carry sample barcodes and UMIs. Via MiXCR, TCRdb re-called the 5' RACE reads, giving one row per CDR3 protein. This sample carries roughly 86,000 distinct CDR3 sequences, 10% to 15% of them seen once, and the ten largest clones take around a quarter. This chain uses TRBV5-1 with TRBJ1-1, with 10 bases lining up with TRBD1. Sequencing used PBMCs or a T cell subset sorted from them (not recorded which). This receptor was identified in an adult woman who had mild COVID-19 (a few samples of this study predate the infection). Cell type and time point are not known. CDR3 amino acids: CASSVGTGDTEAFF. The CDR3 nucleotides are TGCGCCAGCAGCGTCGGGACAGGGGACACTGAAGCTTTCTTT.